One and the same sample provided the 26 T cell receptor beta chains below, sequenced in a study of immune evolution from preneoplasia to lung adenocarcinoma. Generated by immunoSEQ multiplex PCR, the TCRdb table keeps only in-frame clones and is missing some. The sample includes 9,500 to 12,000 clones, around 86% of them seen just once. The sample was FFPE invasive lung adenocarcinoma tissue. These receptors originate from a person aged 65-85 years with invasive lung adenocarcinoma.

This chain joins TRBV6-1 and TRBJ1-1; a possible D gene is TRBD1 (6 bases). The germline V gene encodes CDR1 MNHNS and CDR2 SASEGT. V lost 10 bases, J lost 7 bases, and 13 bases lay in between. The CDR3 spans 11 residues. CDR3 coding DNA: TGTGCCACCGAACAGGGATTTGAAGCTTTCTTT. This encodes CATEQGFEAFF.

The chain is built from TRBV18 and TRBJ1-1; D remains ambiguous. The V and J ends lost 0 bases and 0 bases respectively, with 5 bases between them. This CDR3 is 14 amino acids long. The germline CDR1 and CDR2 sequences are KGHSH and LQKENI. CDR3 in DNA: TGTGCCAGCTCACCACCTGGGGTGAACACTGAAGCTTTCTTT. This translates into CASSPPGVNTEAFF.

The V gene is TRBV27, the J gene TRBJ2-2, with D perhaps matching TRBD1 (6 bases). Trimming pared 2 bases from V and 2 bases from J, leaving 9 bases between. Per germline, CDR1 MNHEY and CDR2 SMNVEV (reference sequence). The CDR3 spans 15 residues. The CDR3 region has the DNA TGTGCCAGCAGTTTACGGACAGACAACACCGGGGAGCTGTTTTTT. It translates to CASSLRTDNTGELFF.

The chain employs TRBV6-5 and TRBJ1-1; D is undetermined. Per the germline V gene, CDR1 is MNHEY and CDR2 is SVGAGI. Trimming removed 2 bases at V and 11 bases at J, with 12 bases between. This CDR3 contains 12 residues. Here the CDR3 DNA reads TGTGCCAGCAGTTACGGCAGTCGTTTGGCTTTCTTT. Protein: CASSYGSRLAFF.

The chain is built from TRBV18 and TRBJ1-5, with unresolved D. Per the germline V gene, CDR1 is KGHSH and CDR2 is LQKENI. Trimming removed 3 bases at V and 4 bases at J, with 7 bases between. The CDR3 loop spans 13 amino acids. CDR3: CASSPNRNQPQHF. The DNA of the CDR3 is TGTGCCAGCTCACCGAACCGGAATCAGCCCCAGCATTTT.

This rearrangement joins TRBV7-6 to TRBJ2-1; D might be TRBD2 (6 bases). Germline CDR1 and CDR2: SGHVS and FNYEAQ. V dropped 4 bases and J dropped 6 bases, with 16 bases sitting between them. The CDR3 is 15 amino acids. The CDR3 nucleotides are TGTGCCAGCAGCTCCTTAGGCGGGATAGGCAATGAGCAGTTCTTC. This encodes CASSSLGGIGNEQFF.

This clone was found once. The rearrangement links TRBV6-5 to TRBJ2-1; 7 positions match TRBD1. V lost 5 bases, J lost 4 bases, and 8 bases stayed unmatched. Per germline, CDR1 MNHEY and CDR2 SVGAGI. The CDR3 contains 15 residues. The CDR3 spells CASSRDRDPYNEQFF. CDR3 coding DNA: TGTGCCAGCAGTCGCGACAGGGACCCATACAATGAGCAGTTCTTC.

The genes are TRBV9 and TRBJ2-2, with D unresolved. V dropped 1 base and J dropped 2 bases, with 9 bases sitting between them. From germline, CDR1 is SGDLS and CDR2 YYNGEE. The CDR3 has 15 residues. The CDR3 reads CASSVSSQNTGELFF. CDR3 DNA: TGTGCCAGCAGCGTAAGCAGCCAAAACACCGGGGAGCTGTTTTTT.

This clone was seen just once. The V gene is TRBV2, the J gene TRBJ2-6; D unresolved. Germline V lookup: CDR1 SNHLY, CDR2 FYNNEI. V was cut by 5 bases and J by 2 bases, with 13 bases left in between. This CDR3 region has 16 residues. The CDR3 sequence is CASSHDSTTGANVLTF. The CDR3 DNA sequence: TGTGCCAGCAGTCACGATAGCACAACTGGGGCCAACGTCCTGACTTTC.

This clone occurred a few times. This chain connects TRBV5-4 to TRBJ2-5; 10 nucleotides match TRBD1. V shed 7 bases, J shed 5 bases, and the junction held 8 bases outside the gene matches. The CDR3 consists of 14 residues. Germline lookup yields CDR1 SGHNT and CDR2 YYREEE (reference sequence). The chain's CDR3 is CASGTGTGVETQYF. For the CDR3, the DNA is TGTGCCAGCGGTACCGGGACAGGGGTCGAGACCCAGTACTTC.

The rearrangement links TRBV28 to TRBJ2-6; D may be TRBD2 (6 bases). With 3 bases removed from V and 0 bases from J, the gap between germline ends came to 12 bases. This CDR3 has 17 amino acids. The germline gives CDR1 MDHEN, CDR2 SYDVKM. The CDR3 here is CASSFDSGTSGANVLTF. The CDR3 bases are TGTGCCAGCAGTTTTGATAGCGGCACCTCTGGGGCCAACGTCCTGACTTTC.

The rearrangement links TRBV18 to TRBJ2-2; a weak D match, TRBD2 (6 bases). CDR3 length: 19 amino acids. The germline V and J ends were trimmed by 6 bases and 0 bases, with 23 bases remaining between them. Germline-derived CDR1 and CDR2 are KGHSH and LQKENI. The CDR3 region is CASSNGGPTPKPNTGELFF. Written as DNA, the CDR3 is TGTGCCAGCTCGAACGGGGGACCAACCCCAAAACCGAACACCGGGGAGCTGTTTTTT. Variable domain in full (rest from reference TRBV18 and TRBJ2-2): NAGVMQNPRHLVRRRGQEARLRCSPMKGHSHVYWYRQLPEEGLKFMVYLQKENIIDESGMPKERFSAEFPKEGPSILRIQQVVRGDSAAYFCASSNGGPTPKPNTGELFFGEGSRLTVL.

The V and J genes are TRBV5-1 and TRBJ2-3; possibly TRBD1 for D (6 bases). The germline V gene encodes CDR1 SGHRS and CDR2 YFSETQ. This CDR3 is built from 16 residues. V was pared by 2 bases and J by 0 bases, with 13 bases between. Here the CDR3 reads CASSLQGVPSTDTQYF. For the CDR3, the DNA is TGCGCCAGCAGCTTACAGGGTGTCCCCAGCACAGATACGCAGTATTTT.

V usage is TRBV19 and J usage is TRBJ2-5; TRBD2 matches at 8 bases. V lost 5 bases and J lost 5; bases outside the gene matches: 13. Germline assignment: CDR1 LNHDA and CDR2 SQIVND (reference sequence). This CDR3 spans 16 amino acids. The CDR3, as DNA: TGTGCCAGTAGTCCCCTTAGAGGTAGCGGGGTTGAGACCCAGTACTTC. Amino acids: CASSPLRGSGVETQYF.

The chain couples TRBV5-8 to TRBJ2-5; 8 bases line up with TRBD1. The closer fit of TRBJ2-7 to the DNA end suggests the J call may be wrong. The CDR3 is 15 residues long. CDR1 and CDR2 from the germline V gene are SGHTS and YDEGEE. The CDR3: CASSPWTGLTHEQYF. The CDR3 DNA follows: TGTGCCAGCAGCCCTTGGACAGGGTTGACCCACGAGCAGTACTTC.

V usage is TRBV9 and J usage is TRBJ2-7; D possibly corresponds to TRBD2 (6 bases). Trimming removed 4 bases from V and 0 bases from J, with 14 bases in between. The CDR3 loop spans 15 amino acids. Germline CDR1 and CDR2: SGDLS and YYNGEE. For the CDR3, the DNA is TGTGCCAGCAGCCCCCGACTAGATCTCTCCTACGAGCAGTACTTC. As protein: CASSPRLDLSYEQYF.

The genes are TRBV20-1 and TRBJ2-3; D is undetermined. V shed 7 bases and J shed 6 bases, with 11 bases lying between them. The CDR3 spans 11 residues. Germline lookup yields CDR1 DFQATT and CDR2 SNEGSKA (reference sequence). CDR3 residues: CSVEFADTQYF. CDR3 bases: TGCAGTGTTGAATTCGCGGATACGCAGTATTTT.

This rearrangement joins TRBV7-3 to TRBJ1-5; D call uncertain. Germline assignment: CDR1 SGHTA and CDR2 FQGTGA. The CDR3 contains 12 residues. V lost 3 bases, J lost 9 bases, and 9 bases lay in between. The CDR3 loop is CASSFRKMPQHF. For the CDR3, the DNA is TGTGCCAGCAGCTTCCGAAAAATGCCCCAGCATTTT.

The chain couples TRBV28 to TRBJ2-2; 8 bases line up with TRBD1. The V segment lost 4 bases and the J segment 1 base; nucleotides outside the gene matches: 2. The V gene's germline CDR1 is MDHEN and CDR2 SYDVKM. The CDR3 is 15 residues long. The CDR3 nucleotides read TGTGCCAGCAGTTCAGGGGGCCAGAACACCGGGGAGCTGTTTTTT. Translation: CASSSGGQNTGELFF.

The chain is built from TRBV5-6 and TRBJ2-3, with 12 bases lining up with TRBD2. Per germline, CDR1 SGHDT and CDR2 YYEEEE. This CDR3 is 17 amino acids long. The trim removed 3 bases at V and 2 bases at J, leaving 7 bases unmatched. The CDR3 DNA is TGTGCCAGCAGCTCATTTGGACTAGCGGGGTTCACAGATACGCAGTATTTT. Its protein product is CASSSFGLAGFTDTQYF.

The J gene is TRBJ2-3, the V gene TRBV23-1; maybe TRBD2 (5 bases). TRBV23-1 is an ORF; its function is uncertain. The CDR3 extends over 18 amino acids. V was cut by 0 bases and J by 4 bases, with 20 bases left in between. The CDR3 is CASSQSFSLFRGPDTQYF. The CDR3 DNA follows: TGCGCCAGCAGTCAATCGTTCTCCCTATTTCGGGGTCCAGATACGCAGTATTTT.

The CDR3: CASSWLQDTEAFF. CDR3 sequence (DNA): TGTGCCAGCAGTTGGTTACAGGACACTGAAGCTTTCTTT. V and J are TRBV6-5 and TRBJ1-1; maybe TRBD1 (5 bases). V lost 4 bases, J lost 3 bases, and 9 bases lay in between. The CDR3 covers 13 residues. The germline V gene encodes CDR1 MNHEY and CDR2 SVGAGI.

This chain uses TRBV28 with TRBJ1-2; TRBD1 is a possible D gene (5 bases). Germline values: CDR1 MDHEN, CDR2 SYDVKM. This CDR3 is 13 amino acids long. The V end was cut by 11 bases, the J end by 6 bases, with 19 bases between. The CDR3 reads CAVLAREYHGYTF. The DNA of the CDR3 is TGTGCCGTATTGGCCAGGGAATACCATGGCTACACCTTC.

V and J are TRBV5-4 and TRBJ2-3; D perhaps matches TRBD2 (6 bases). The CDR3 is 14 residues long. Trimming pared 0 bases from V and 1 base from J, leaving 6 bases between. The germline gives CDR1 SGHNT, CDR2 YYREEE (reference sequence). The chain's CDR3 is CASSLAGGTDTQYF. CDR3 DNA: TGTGCCAGCAGCTTGGCGGGGGGCACAGATACGCAGTATTTT.

The chain uses TRBV29-1 and TRBJ2-7; TRBD2 is a possible D gene (6 bases). The V end was cut by 6 bases, the J end by 5 bases, with 14 bases between. Per the germline V gene, CDR1 is SQVTM and CDR2 is ANQGSEA. The CDR3 is 12 residues long. CDR3 nucleotides: TGCAGCGTCCAGCGGGTCGGCCACGAGCAGTACTTC. Translated, it gives CSVQRVGHEQYF.

The chain is built from TRBV19 and TRBJ1-2; no reliable D call. V was trimmed by 4 bases and J by 8 bases, leaving 5 bases between them. The CDR3 contains 10 residues. Germline V CDR1 and CDR2: LNHDA, SQIVND (reference sequence). CDR3 bases: TGTGCCAGTAGTACGGAGGGCTACACCTTC. Its protein product is CASSTEGYTF.